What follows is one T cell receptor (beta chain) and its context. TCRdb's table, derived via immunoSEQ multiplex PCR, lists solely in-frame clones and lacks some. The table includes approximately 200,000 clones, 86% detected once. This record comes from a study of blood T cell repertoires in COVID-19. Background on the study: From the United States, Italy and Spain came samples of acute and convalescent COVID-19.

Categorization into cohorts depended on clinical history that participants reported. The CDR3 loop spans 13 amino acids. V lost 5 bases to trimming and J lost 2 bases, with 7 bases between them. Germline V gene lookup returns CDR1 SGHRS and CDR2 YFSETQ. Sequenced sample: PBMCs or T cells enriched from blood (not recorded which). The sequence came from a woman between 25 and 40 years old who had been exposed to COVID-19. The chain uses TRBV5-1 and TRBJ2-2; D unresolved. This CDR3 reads CASRGDNTGELFF. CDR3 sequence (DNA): TGCGCCAGCAGGGGCGATAACACCGGGGAGCTGTTTTTT.